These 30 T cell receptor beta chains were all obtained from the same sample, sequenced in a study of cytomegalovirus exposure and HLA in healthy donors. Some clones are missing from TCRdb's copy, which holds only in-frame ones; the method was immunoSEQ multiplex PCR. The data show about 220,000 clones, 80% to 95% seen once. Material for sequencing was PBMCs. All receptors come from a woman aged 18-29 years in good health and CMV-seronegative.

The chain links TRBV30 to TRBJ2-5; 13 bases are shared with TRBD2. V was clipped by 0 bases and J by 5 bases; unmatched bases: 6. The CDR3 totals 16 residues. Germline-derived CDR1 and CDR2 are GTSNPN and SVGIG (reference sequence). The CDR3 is CAWSVLAGGPWETQYF. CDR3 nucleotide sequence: TGTGCCTGGAGTGTACTAGCGGGAGGGCCTTGGGAGACCCAGTACTTC.

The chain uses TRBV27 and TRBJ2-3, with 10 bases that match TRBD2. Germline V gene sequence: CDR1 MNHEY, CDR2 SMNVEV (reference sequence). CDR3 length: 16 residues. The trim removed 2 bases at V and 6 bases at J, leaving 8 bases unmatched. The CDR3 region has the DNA TGTGCCAGCAGTTTACAGGTAGCGGGGGGCCGGGATACGCAGTATTTT. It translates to CASSLQVAGGRDTQYF.

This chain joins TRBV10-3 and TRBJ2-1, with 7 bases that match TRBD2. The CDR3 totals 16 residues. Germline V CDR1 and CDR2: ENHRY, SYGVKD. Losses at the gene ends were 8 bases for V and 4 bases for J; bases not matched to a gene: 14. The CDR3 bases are TGTGCCATCGGCCGGCGGGAGAGGTTGGGGTACAATGAGCAGTTCTTC. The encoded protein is CAIGRRERLGYNEQFF.

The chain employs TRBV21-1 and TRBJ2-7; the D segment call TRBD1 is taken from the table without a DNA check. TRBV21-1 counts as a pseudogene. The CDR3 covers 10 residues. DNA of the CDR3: TGTGCCGGGCAGATTTCGGAGCAGTACTTC. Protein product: CAGQISEQYF.

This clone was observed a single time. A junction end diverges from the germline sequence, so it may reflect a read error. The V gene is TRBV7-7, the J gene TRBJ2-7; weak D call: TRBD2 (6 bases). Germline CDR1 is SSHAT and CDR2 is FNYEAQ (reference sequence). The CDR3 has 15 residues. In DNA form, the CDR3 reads TGTGCTAGCAGCTTAGGAGGCGGAGGGTCCTACGAGCAGTACTTC. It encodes CASSLGGGGSYEQYF.

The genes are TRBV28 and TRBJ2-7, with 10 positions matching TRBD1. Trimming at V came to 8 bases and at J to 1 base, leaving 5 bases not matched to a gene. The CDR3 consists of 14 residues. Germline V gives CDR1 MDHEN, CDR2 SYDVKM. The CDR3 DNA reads TGTGCCAGCTTTCGGGGACAGGGGTCCTACGAGCAGTACTTC. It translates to CASFRGQGSYEQYF.

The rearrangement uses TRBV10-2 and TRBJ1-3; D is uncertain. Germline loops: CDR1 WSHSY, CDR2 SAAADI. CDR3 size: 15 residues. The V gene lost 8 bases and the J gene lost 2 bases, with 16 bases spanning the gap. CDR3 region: CASSEGRNPGNTIYF. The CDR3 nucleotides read TGCGCCAGCTCAGAAGGGAGAAATCCTGGAAACACCATATATTTT.

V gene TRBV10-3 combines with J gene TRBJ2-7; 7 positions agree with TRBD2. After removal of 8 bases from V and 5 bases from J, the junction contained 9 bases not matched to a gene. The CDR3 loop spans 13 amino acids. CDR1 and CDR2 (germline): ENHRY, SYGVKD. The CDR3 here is CAIRLAEAHEQYF. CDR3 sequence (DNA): TGTGCCATCCGCCTAGCGGAGGCCCACGAGCAGTACTTC.

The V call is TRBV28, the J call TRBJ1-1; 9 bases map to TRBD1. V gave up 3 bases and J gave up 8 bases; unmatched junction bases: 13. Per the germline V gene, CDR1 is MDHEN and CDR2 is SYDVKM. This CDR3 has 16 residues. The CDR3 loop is CASSFWYRGRRGEAFF. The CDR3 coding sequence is TGTGCCAGCAGTTTTTGGTACAGGGGGCGCCGGGGGGAAGCTTTCTTT.

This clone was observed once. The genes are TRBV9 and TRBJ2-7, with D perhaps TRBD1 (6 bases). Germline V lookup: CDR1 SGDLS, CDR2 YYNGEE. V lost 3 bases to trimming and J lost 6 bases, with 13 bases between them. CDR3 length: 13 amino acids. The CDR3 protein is CASSADRISEQYF. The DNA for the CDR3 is TGTGCCAGCAGCGCCGACAGGATTAGCGAGCAGTACTTC.

The CDR3 is CASSPVGQGGGYTF. DNA for the CDR3: TGTGCCAGCAGCCCGGTCGGACAGGGCGGTGGCTACACCTTC. The chain links TRBV4-2 to TRBJ1-2; 8 positions agree with TRBD1. V dropped 4 bases and J dropped 7; count of bases not matched to a gene: 8. CDR1 and CDR2 from the germline V gene are LGHNA and YNFKEQ. This CDR3 is built from 14 residues.

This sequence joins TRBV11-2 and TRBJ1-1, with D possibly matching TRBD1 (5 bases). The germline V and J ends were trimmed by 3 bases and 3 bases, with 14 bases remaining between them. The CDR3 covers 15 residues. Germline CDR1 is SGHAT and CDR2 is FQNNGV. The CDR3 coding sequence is TGTGCCAGCAGCTTGATAAGGGGCGCGCACACTGAAGCTTTCTTT. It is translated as CASSLIRGAHTEAFF.

This CDR3 reads CASSKAAGYGYTF. The DNA for the CDR3 is TGTGCCAGCAGCAAAGCGGCGGGTTATGGCTACACCTTC. J is TRBJ1-2 and V is TRBV5-6; no firm D call. The CDR3 has 13 amino acids. V was clipped by 4 bases and J by 5 bases, with 12 bases between them. Germline V gene lookup returns CDR1 SGHDT and CDR2 YYEEEE.

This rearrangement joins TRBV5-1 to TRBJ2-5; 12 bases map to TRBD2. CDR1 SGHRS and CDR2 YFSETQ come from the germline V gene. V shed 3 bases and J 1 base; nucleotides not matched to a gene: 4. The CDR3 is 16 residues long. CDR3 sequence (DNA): TGCGCCAGCAGCTACGGACTAGCGGGAATCCAAGAGACCCAGTACTTC. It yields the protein CASSYGLAGIQETQYF.

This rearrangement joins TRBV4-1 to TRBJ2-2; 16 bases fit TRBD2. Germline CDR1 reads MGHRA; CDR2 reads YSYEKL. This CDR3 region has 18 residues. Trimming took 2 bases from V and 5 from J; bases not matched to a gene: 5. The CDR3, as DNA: TGCGCCAGCAGCCAACCAGGGACTAGCGGGAGGGCAACCGGGGAGCTGTTTTTT. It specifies CASSQPGTSGRATGELFF.

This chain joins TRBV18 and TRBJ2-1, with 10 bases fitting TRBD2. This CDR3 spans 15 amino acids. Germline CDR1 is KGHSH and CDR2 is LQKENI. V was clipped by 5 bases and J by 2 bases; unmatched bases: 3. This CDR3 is CASSGSGRAYNEQFF. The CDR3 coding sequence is TGTGCCAGCTCAGGGAGCGGGAGGGCCTACAATGAGCAGTTCTTC. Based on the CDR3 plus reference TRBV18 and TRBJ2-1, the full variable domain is NAGVMQNPRHLVRRRGQEARLRCSPMKGHSHVYWYRQLPEEGLKFMVYLQKENIIDESGMPKERFSAEFPKEGPSILRIQQVVRGDSAAYFCASSGSGRAYNEQFFGPGTRLTVL.

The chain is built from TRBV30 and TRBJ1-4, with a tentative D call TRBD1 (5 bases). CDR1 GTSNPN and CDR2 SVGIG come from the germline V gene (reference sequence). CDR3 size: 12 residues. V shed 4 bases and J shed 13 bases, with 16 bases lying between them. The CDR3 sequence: CAWKFTGQALFF. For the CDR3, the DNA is TGTGCCTGGAAATTTACAGGCCAGGCACTGTTTTTT.

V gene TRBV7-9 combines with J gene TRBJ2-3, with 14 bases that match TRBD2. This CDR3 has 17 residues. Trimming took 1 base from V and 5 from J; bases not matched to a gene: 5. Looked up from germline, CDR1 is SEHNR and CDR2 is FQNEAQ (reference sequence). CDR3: CASSLGGTSGRGDTQYF. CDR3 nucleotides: TGTGCCAGCAGCTTAGGAGGGACTAGCGGGAGAGGAGATACGCAGTATTTT. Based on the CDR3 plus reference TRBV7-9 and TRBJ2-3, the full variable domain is DTGVSQNPRHKITKRGQNVTFRCDPISEHNRLYWYRQTLGQGPEFLTYFQNEAQLEKSRLLSDRFSAERPKGSFSTLEIQRTEQGDSAMYLCASSLGGTSGRGDTQYFGPGTRLTVL.

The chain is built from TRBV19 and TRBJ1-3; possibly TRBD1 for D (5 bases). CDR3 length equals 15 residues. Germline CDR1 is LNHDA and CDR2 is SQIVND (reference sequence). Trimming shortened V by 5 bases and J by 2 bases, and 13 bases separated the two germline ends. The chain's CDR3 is CASSVQDYPGNTIYF. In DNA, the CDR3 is TGTGCCAGTAGTGTACAGGATTACCCTGGAAACACCATATATTTT.

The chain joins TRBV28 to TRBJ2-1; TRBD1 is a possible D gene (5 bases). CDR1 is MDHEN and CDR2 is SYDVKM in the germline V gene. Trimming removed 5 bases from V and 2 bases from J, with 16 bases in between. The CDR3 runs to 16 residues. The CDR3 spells CASSRPGAGTYNEQFF. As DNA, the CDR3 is TGTGCCAGCAGTCGACCTGGGGCCGGAACCTACAATGAGCAGTTCTTC.

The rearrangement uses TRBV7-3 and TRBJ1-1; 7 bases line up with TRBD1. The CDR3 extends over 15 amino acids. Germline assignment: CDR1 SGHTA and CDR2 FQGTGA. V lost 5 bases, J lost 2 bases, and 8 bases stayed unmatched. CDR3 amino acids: CASSPSGTANTEAFF. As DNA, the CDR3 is TGTGCCAGCAGCCCATCCGGGACAGCTAACACTGAAGCTTTCTTT.

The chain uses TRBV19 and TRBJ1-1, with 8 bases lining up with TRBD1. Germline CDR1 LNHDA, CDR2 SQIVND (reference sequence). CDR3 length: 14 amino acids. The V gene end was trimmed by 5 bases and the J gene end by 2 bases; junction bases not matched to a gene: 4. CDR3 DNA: TGTGCCAGTAGTGTAGCAGGGGGCAACACTGAAGCTTTCTTT. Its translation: CASSVAGGNTEAFF.

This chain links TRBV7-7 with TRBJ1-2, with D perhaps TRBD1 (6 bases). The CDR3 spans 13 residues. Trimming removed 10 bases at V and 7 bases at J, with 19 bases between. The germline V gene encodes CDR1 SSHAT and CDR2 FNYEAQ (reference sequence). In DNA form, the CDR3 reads TGTGCCATACGCCCCGGACAGCCTATTGGCTACACCTTC. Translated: CAIRPGQPIGYTF. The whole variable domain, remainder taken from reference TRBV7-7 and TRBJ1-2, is GAGVSQSPRYKVTKRGQDVTLRCDPISSHATLYWYQQALGQGPEFLTYFNYEAQPDKSGLPSDRFSAERPEGSISTLTIQRTEQRDSAMYRCAIRPGQPIGYTFGSGTRLTVV.

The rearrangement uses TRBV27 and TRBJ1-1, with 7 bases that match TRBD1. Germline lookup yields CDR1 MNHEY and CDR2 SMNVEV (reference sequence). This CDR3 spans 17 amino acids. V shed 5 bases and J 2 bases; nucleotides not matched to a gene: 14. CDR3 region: CASSGPGTVSYNTEAFF. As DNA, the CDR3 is TGTGCCAGCAGTGGCCCCGGGACAGTAAGTTACAACACTGAAGCTTTCTTT.

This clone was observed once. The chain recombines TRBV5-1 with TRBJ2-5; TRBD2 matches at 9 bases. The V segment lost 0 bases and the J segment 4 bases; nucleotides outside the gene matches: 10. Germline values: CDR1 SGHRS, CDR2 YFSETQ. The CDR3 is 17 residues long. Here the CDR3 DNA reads TGCGCCAGCAGCTTGGGTACAGCGGGAGGCCCACGAGAGACCCAGTACTTC. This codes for CASSLGTAGGPRETQYF.

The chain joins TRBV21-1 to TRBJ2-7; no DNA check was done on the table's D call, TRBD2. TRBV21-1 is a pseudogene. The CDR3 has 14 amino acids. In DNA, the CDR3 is TGTGCCAGCAACCTGACTAGCGAAGACTACGAGCAGTACTTC. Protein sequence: CASNLTSEDYEQYF.

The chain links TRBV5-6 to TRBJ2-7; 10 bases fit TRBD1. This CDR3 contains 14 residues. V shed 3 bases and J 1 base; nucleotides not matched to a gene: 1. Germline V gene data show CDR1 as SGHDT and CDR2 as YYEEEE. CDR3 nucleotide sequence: TGTGCCAGCAGCTGGGGACAGGGGTCCTACGAGCAGTACTTC. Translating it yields CASSWGQGSYEQYF. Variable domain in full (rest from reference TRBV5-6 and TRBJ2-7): DAGVTQSPTHLIKTRGQQVTLRCSPKSGHDTVSWYQQALGQGPQFIFQYYEEEERQRGNFPDRFSGHQFPNYSSELNVNALLLGDSALYLCASSWGQGSYEQYFGPGTRLTVT.

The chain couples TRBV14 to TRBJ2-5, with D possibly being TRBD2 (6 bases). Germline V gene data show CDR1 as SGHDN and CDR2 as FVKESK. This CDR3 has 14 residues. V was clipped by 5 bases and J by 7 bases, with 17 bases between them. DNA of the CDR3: TGTGCCAGCAGCTCACTACTAGCCCGCTCGACCCAGTACTTC. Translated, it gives CASSSLLARSTQYF.

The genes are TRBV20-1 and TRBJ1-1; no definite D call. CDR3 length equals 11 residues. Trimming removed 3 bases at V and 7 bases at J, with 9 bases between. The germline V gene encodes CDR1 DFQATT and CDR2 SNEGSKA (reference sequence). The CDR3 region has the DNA TGCAGTGCTAGTACCCCCGGTGAAGCTTTCTTT. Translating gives CSASTPGEAFF.

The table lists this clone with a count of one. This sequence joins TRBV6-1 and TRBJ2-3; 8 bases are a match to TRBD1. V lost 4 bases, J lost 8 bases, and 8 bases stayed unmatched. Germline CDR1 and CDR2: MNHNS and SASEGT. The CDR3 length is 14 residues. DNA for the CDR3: TGTGCCAGCAGTGTAGGGACAGGAAGGGGTACGCAGTATTTT. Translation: CASSVGTGRGTQYF.